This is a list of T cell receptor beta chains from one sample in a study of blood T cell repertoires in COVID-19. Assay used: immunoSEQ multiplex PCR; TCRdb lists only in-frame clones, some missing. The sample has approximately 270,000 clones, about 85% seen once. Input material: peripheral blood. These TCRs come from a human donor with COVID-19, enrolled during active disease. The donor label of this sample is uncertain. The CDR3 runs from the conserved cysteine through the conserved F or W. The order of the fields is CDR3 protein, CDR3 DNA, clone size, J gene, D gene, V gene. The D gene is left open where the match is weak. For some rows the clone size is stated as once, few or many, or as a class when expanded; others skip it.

CDR3: CASSWGPTTNNEQFF
DNA: TGTGCCAGCAGCTGGGGCCCCACTACAAACAATGAGCAGTTCTTC
size: .
J: TRBJ2-1
D: .
V: TRBV5-6

CDR3: CAISGSSGRYDEQFF
DNA: TGTGCCATCAGTGGAAGTAGCGGGAGATACGATGAGCAGTTCTTC
size: .
J: TRBJ2-1
D: TRBD2
V: TRBV10-3

CDR3: CASSSRTSGRGGADTQYF
DNA: TGCGCCAGCAGCTCCCGGACTAGCGGGCGCGGGGGGGCAGATACGCAGTATTTT
size: .
J: TRBJ2-3
D: TRBD2
V: TRBV5-1

CDR3: CSVEFGQEAFF
DNA: TGCAGCGTTGAATTTGGCCAGGAAGCTTTCTTT
size: .
J: TRBJ1-1
D: .
V: TRBV29-1

CDR3: CASRQGFYYGYTF
DNA: TGTGCCAGCAGACAGGGGTTTTACTATGGCTACACCTTC
size: .
J: TRBJ1-2
D: TRBD1
V: TRBV6-5

CDR3: CASSLAGRVGANEKLFF
DNA: TGTGCCAGCAGCTTAGCCGGCAGGGTCGGCGCTAATGAAAAACTGTTTTTT
size: .
J: TRBJ1-4
D: .
V: TRBV11-3

CDR3: CASSPSQEAYGYTF
DNA: TGTGCCAGCTCACCATCCCAGGAGGCCTATGGCTACACCTTC
size: .
J: TRBJ1-2
D: .
V: TRBV18

CDR3: CASSVTGGTEAFF
DNA: TGTGCCAGCAGTGTCACAGGGGGCACTGAAGCTTTCTTT
size: .
J: TRBJ1-1
D: TRBD1
V: TRBV6-4

CDR3: CASRFEPGQRVETQYF
DNA: TGCGCCAGCAGGTTCGAGCCGGGACAGAGGGTGGAGACCCAGTACTTC
size: few
J: TRBJ2-5
D: TRBD1
V: TRBV5-1

CDR3: CASSLEPGQGEAFF
DNA: TGTGCCAGCAGCTTGGAGCCGGGACAGGGTGAAGCTTTCTTT
size: .
J: TRBJ1-1
D: TRBD1
V: TRBV5-4

CDR3: CASSPRDSFYEQYF
DNA: TGTGCCAGCAGCCCCCGGGACAGCTTTTACGAGCAGTACTTC
size: .
J: TRBJ2-7
D: TRBD1
V: TRBV5-5

CDR3: CASSLMAQGAATEAFF
DNA: TGTGCCAGCAGCTTAATGGCACAGGGGGCGGCGACTGAAGCTTTCTTT
size: .
J: TRBJ1-1
D: TRBD1
V: TRBV7-3

CDR3: CASSPRQGGGYTF
DNA: TGTGCCAGCAGTCCCAGACAGGGAGGTGGCTACACCTTC
size: once
J: TRBJ1-2
D: TRBD1
V: TRBV12-3/TRBV12-4

CDR3: CAWSGGTGDYGYTF
DNA: TGTGCCTGGAGTGGGGGCACAGGGGACTATGGCTACACCTTC
size: .
J: TRBJ1-2
D: TRBD1
V: TRBV30

CDR3: CASSLEGQGAVDTEAFF
DNA: TGCGCCAGCAGCTTGGAGGGACAGGGGGCCGTGGACACTGAAGCTTTCTTT
size: .
J: TRBJ1-1
D: TRBD1
V: TRBV5-1

CDR3: CASSLDGLARNNEQFF
DNA: TGTGCCAGCAGCTTAGATGGGCTAGCTCGGAACAATGAGCAGTTCTTC
size: .
J: TRBJ2-1
D: .
V: TRBV11-3

CDR3: CASSYRALYEQYF
DNA: TGTGCCAGCAGTTATCGAGCGCTCTACGAGCAGTACTTC
size: few
J: TRBJ2-7
D: .
V: TRBV6-6

CDR3: CASSSRSRSGTSGHNGELFF
DNA: TGTGCCAGCAGTAGCCGCTCCAGATCCGGGACTAGCGGGCATAACGGGGAGCTGTTTTTT
size: .
J: TRBJ2-2
D: TRBD2
V: TRBV6-2/TRBV6-3

CDR3: CASSEFREQYF
DNA: TGTGCCAGCAGTGAATTTCGCGAGCAGTACTTC
size: .
J: TRBJ2-7
D: .
V: TRBV6-1

CDR3: CASSLEPSGGDNEQFF
DNA: TGCGCCAGCAGCTTGGAACCCAGCGGGGGTGACAATGAGCAGTTCTTC
size: .
J: TRBJ2-1
D: TRBD2
V: TRBV5-1

CDR3: CASSEARGSGELFF
DNA: TGTGCCAGCAGTGAAGCGAGGGGGAGCGGGGAGCTGTTTTTT
size: few
J: TRBJ2-2
D: .
V: TRBV2

CDR3: CASSIRPRSEAFF
DNA: TGTGCCAGTAGTATCCGGCCCAGGTCTGAAGCTTTCTTT
size: once
J: TRBJ1-1
D: .
V: TRBV19

CDR3: CASSQAGLAVYNEQFF
DNA: TGTGCCAGCAGCCAAGCCGGGTTAGCGGTCTACAATGAGCAGTTCTTC
size: .
J: TRBJ2-1
D: .
V: TRBV3-1/TRBV3-2

CDR3: CASSEEGSLGVAKNIQYF
DNA: TGTGCCAGCAGTGAAGAGGGGTCCCTTGGCGTAGCCAAAAACATTCAGTACTTC
size: .
J: TRBJ2-4
D: .
V: TRBV2

CDR3: CASSDGLAGVNEQFF
DNA: TGTGCCAGCTCAGACGGACTAGCGGGAGTCAATGAGCAGTTCTTC
size: .
J: TRBJ2-1
D: TRBD2
V: TRBV18

CDR3: CATSRGQGLNTEAFF
DNA: TGTGCCACCAGCAGGGGACAGGGCCTGAACACTGAAGCTTTCTTT
size: .
J: TRBJ1-1
D: TRBD1
V: TRBV15

CDR3: CASSLAGAGSTDTQYF
DNA: TGTGCCAGCAGCTTAGCTGGGGCTGGGAGCACAGATACGCAGTATTTT
size: once
J: TRBJ2-3
D: .
V: TRBV11-2

CDR3: CASSRGTGGGYTF
DNA: TGTGCCAGCAGCCGCGGGACAGGGGGCGGCTACACCTTC
size: .
J: TRBJ1-2
D: TRBD1
V: TRBV7-8

CDR3: CATAGTAYEQYF
DNA: TGTGCCACCGCGGGCACTGCCTACGAGCAGTACTTC
size: .
J: TRBJ2-7
D: .
V: TRBV15

CDR3: CASSEQRGQNYFNQPQHF
DNA: TGTGCCAGCAGTGAACAAAGAGGACAGAACTATTTCAATCAGCCCCAGCATTTT
size: .
J: TRBJ1-5
D: .
V: TRBV6-1

CDR3: CASRIQGQGNTEAFF
DNA: TGTGCCAGCAGGATACAGGGTCAGGGGAACACTGAAGCTTTCTTT
size: .
J: TRBJ1-1
D: .
V: TRBV28

CDR3: CASSLDPLGLAGGTDTQYF
DNA: TGTGCCAGCAGCTTAGATCCCCTGGGGCTAGCGGGGGGCACAGATACGCAGTATTTT
size: few
J: TRBJ2-3
D: TRBD2
V: TRBV11-2

CDR3: CASSPAGTGGEKLFF
DNA: TGTGCCAGCAGTCCCGCCGGGACAGGGGGCGAAAAACTGTTTTTT
size: few
J: TRBJ1-4
D: TRBD1
V: TRBV28

CDR3: CASSRLAGVAETQYF
DNA: TGTGCCAGTTCCCGGCTAGCGGGAGTCGCGGAGACGCAGTATTTT
size: .
J: TRBJ2-3
D: TRBD2
V: TRBV2

CDR3: CASGTGVRAGNQPQHF
DNA: TGTGCCAGCGGGACAGGGGTTCGGGCAGGCAATCAGCCCCAGCATTTT
size: .
J: TRBJ1-5
D: TRBD1
V: TRBV7-2

CDR3: CASSFHNQPQHF
DNA: TGTGCCAGCAGTTTCCATAATCAGCCCCAGCATTTT
size: .
J: TRBJ1-5
D: .
V: TRBV5-8

CDR3: CASRAPGQESNYGYTF
DNA: TGTGCCAGCAGAGCCCCAGGACAGGAGAGTAACTATGGCTACACCTTC
size: .
J: TRBJ1-2
D: TRBD1
V: TRBV9

CDR3: CASSSDSPGGYGYTF
DNA: TGTGCCAGCAGTTCCGACAGTCCCGGGGGCTATGGCTACACCTTC
size: once
J: TRBJ1-2
D: .
V: TRBV27

CDR3: CASSFLSYEQYF
DNA: TGTGCCAGCAGTTTCCTCTCCTACGAGCAGTACTTC
size: .
J: TRBJ2-7
D: .
V: TRBV12-3/TRBV12-4

CDR3: CASSLTRTGAGNTIYF
DNA: TGTGCCAGCAGCTTAACCCGGACAGGGGCTGGAAACACCATATATTTT
size: .
J: TRBJ1-3
D: TRBD1
V: TRBV7-3

CDR3: CASSFGSRTDTQYF
DNA: TGCGCCAGCAGCTTTGGGAGCCGCACAGATACGCAGTATTTT
size: .
J: TRBJ2-3
D: .
V: TRBV5-1

CDR3: CASSLLGRTDTQYF
DNA: TGTGCCAGCAGCCTCCTGGGGCGCACAGATACGCAGTATTTT
size: .
J: TRBJ2-3
D: .
V: TRBV6-5

CDR3: CAWSPRRRRNGNTIYF
DNA: TGTGCCTGGAGCCCGCGGCGGAGGAGGAATGGAAACACCATATATTTT
size: many
J: TRBJ1-3
D: .
V: TRBV30

CDR3: CSAHSGLAGNTQYF
DNA: TGCAGCGCCCATTCGGGACTAGCGGGTAATACGCAGTATTTT
size: .
J: TRBJ2-3
D: TRBD2
V: TRBV29-1

CDR3: CASSQVDRGVNGYTF
DNA: TGCGCCAGCAGCCAAGTTGACAGGGGGGTCAATGGCTACACCTTC
size: .
J: TRBJ1-2
D: TRBD1
V: TRBV4-1

CDR3: CASRKQGGSEKLFF
DNA: TGTGCCAGCAGAAAACAGGGGGGAAGTGAAAAACTGTTTTTT
size: few
J: TRBJ1-4
D: TRBD1
V: TRBV6-5

CDR3: CASSPTGGNNQPQHF
DNA: TGTGCCAGCAGTCCGACAGGGGGGAACAATCAGCCCCAGCATTTT
size: .
J: TRBJ1-5
D: TRBD1
V: TRBV6-2/TRBV6-3

CDR3: CASSVASGGHNSPLHF
DNA: TGTGCCAGCAGCGTAGCTTCCGGGGGGCATAATTCACCCCTCCACTTT
size: .
J: TRBJ1-6
D: .
V: TRBV9

CDR3: CAWSMEGNTEAFF
DNA: TGTGCCTGGAGTATGGAGGGGAACACTGAAGCTTTCTTT
size: .
J: TRBJ1-1
D: .
V: TRBV30